The 9 T cell receptor beta chains listed next were all sequenced from one sample in a study of T cells in localized non-small cell lung cancer. TCRdb's copy holds only in-frame clones and misses some; the assay was immunoSEQ multiplex PCR. The sample carries roughly 1,200 clones, 24% recorded once. This material consisted of normal lung tissue next to the tumor, taken before any cancer treatment. Receptors originate from a man aged 40 to 69 with stage III squamous cell lung carcinoma.

This chain uses TRBV11-3 with TRBJ2-7; the D gene is possibly TRBD2 (5 bases). CDR3 size: 14 residues. V lost 5 bases and J 6 bases, leaving 17 bases between the germline ends. Per the germline V gene, CDR1 is SGHNT and CDR2 is YENEEA. The CDR3 spells CASSPVRGLGEQYV. The CDR3 nucleotides are TGTGCCAGCAGCCCGGTTCGGGGTCTCGGCGAGCAGTACGTC.

This clone has only a few counts. This sequence joins TRBV11-3 and TRBJ2-1; 8 bases match TRBD1. With 5 bases clipped from V and 8 bases from J, the junction kept 11 bases outside the gene matches. The CDR3 covers 15 residues. Germline V gene sequence: CDR1 SGHNT, CDR2 YENEEA. Written as DNA, the CDR3 is TGTGCCAGCAGCCAAGGGGTCCAGGGGGCCTATGAGCAGTTCTTC. This codes for CASSQGVQGAYEQFF.

By share, this clone counts as medium-sized. The chain carries TRBV11-3 and TRBJ2-1, with D perhaps given as TRBD1 or TRBD2 (6 bases each). Germline CDR1 is SGHNT and CDR2 is YENEEA. Trimming stripped 0 bases from V and 6 bases from J, with 15 bases between. The CDR3 sequence is 16 residues long. In nucleotides, the CDR3 is TGTGCCAGCAGCTTAGACAGCGGGTCGACAGGCAATGAGCAGTTCTTC. The encoded protein is CASSLDSGSTGNEQFF.

This clone came up a few times. V gene TRBV6-8 combines with J gene TRBJ1-1, with D possibly being TRBD1 (6 bases). With 4 bases removed from V and 4 bases from J, the gap between germline ends came to 13 bases. This CDR3 is 14 amino acids long. Per the germline V gene, CDR1 is MNHGY and CDR2 is SAAAGT. CDR3 sequence reads: CASSWGQGSTEAFF. CDR3 nucleotide sequence: TGTGCCAGCAGTTGGGGCCAGGGGAGCACTGAAGCTTTCTTT.

The chain carries TRBV15 and TRBJ1-5; TRBD1 aligns across 7 bases. The CDR3 is 15 amino acids. Germline V gene data show CDR1 as LNHNV and CDR2 as YYDKDF (reference sequence). Trimming at V came to 7 bases and at J to 0 bases, leaving 6 bases not matched to a gene. The CDR3: CATNPTGYSNQPQHF. The DNA of the CDR3 is TGTGCCACCAACCCGACAGGGTATAGCAATCAGCCCCAGCATTTT.

The rearrangement joins TRBV14 to TRBJ2-3; 10 bases fit TRBD1. Losses at the gene ends were 0 bases for V and 2 bases for J; bases not matched to a gene: 8. The CDR3 spans 18 residues. Per germline, CDR1 SGHDN and CDR2 FVKESK. The chain's CDR3 is CASSQDRRTGGITDTQYF. CDR3 nucleotide sequence: TGTGCCAGCAGCCAAGATCGGAGGACAGGGGGGATCACAGATACGCAGTATTTT.

This clone was observed a handful of times. As DNA, the CDR3 is TGTGCCAGCAGCGGACAGGGAGAGACCCAGTACTTC. It yields the protein CASSGQGETQYF. V gene TRBV6-8 combines with J gene TRBJ2-5; TRBD1 matches at 8 bases. With 6 bases clipped from V and 4 bases from J, the junction kept 1 base outside the gene matches. Per the germline V gene, CDR1 is MNHGY and CDR2 is SAAAGT. This CDR3 is built from 12 residues.

This clone turned up a few times. V is TRBV6-1 and J is TRBJ2-1; D not certain. The ends were cut back, 0 bases at V and 1 base at J, with 10 bases in the middle. Germline V gives CDR1 MNHNS, CDR2 SASEGT. The CDR3 totals 16 residues. The chain's CDR3 is CASSEALRVSYNEQFF. CDR3 DNA sequence: TGTGCCAGCAGTGAAGCGCTTAGGGTTTCCTACAATGAGCAGTTCTTC.

This chain connects TRBV15 to TRBJ2-1; the match to TRBD2 covers 10 bases. This CDR3 has 14 amino acids. Germline CDR1 and CDR2: LNHNV and YYDKDF (reference sequence). With 6 bases clipped from V and 7 bases from J, the junction kept 6 bases outside the gene matches. The CDR3 DNA is TGTGCCACCAGGGAGGCTAGCGGGAGAAATGAGCAGTTCTTC. This codes for CATREASGRNEQFF.